The table lists the clone carrying this T cell receptor (beta chain) with many counts. This sample also contains other DNA sequences that code for the same CDR3. Clones were read by immunoSEQ multiplex PCR, and TCRdb kept only the in-frame ones, dropping some. This repertoire shows 150,000 to 200,000 clones, about 80% found once; its top ten account for over 10%. This sample is part of a study of blood T cell repertoires in COVID-19. Whole-study context: Samples representing acute and convalescent COVID-19 were sourced from the United States, Italy and Spain. In each case, the material was cDNA or gDNA derived from T cells, B-cell-depleted T cells, or PBMCs.

Trimming removed 4 bases from V and 3 bases from J, with 13 bases in between. The germline V gene encodes CDR1 LGHDT and CDR2 YNNKEL (reference sequence). This CDR3 contains 14 residues. This receptor was taken from a man in his 70s who had recovered from COVID-19. J is TRBJ2-7 and V is TRBV3-1 (or the pseudogene TRBV3-2); perhaps TRBD1 as D (6 bases). Material: peripheral blood. The CDR3 region is CASSPTGTSYEQYF. CDR3 bases: TGTGCCAGCAGCCCTACCGGGACAAGCTACGAGCAGTACTTC.